This T cell receptor (beta chain) emerged from a study of T cell responses to AZD1222 COVID-19 vaccine. Turning to the study itself: Some second doses came at about 4 weeks and others at about 12 weeks; these were pooled.

The CDR3 consists of 15 residues. The ends were cut back, 6 bases at V and 3 bases at J, with 15 bases in the middle. CDR1 and CDR2 from the germline V gene are MNHEY and SMNVEV (reference sequence). Profiling relied on immunoSEQ multiplex PCR, and the TCRdb table lists in-frame clones only, not all of them. The sample has 80,000 to 90,000 clones, around 90% seen once. The specimen comprised peripheral blood, sampled on day 0 of AZD1222 vaccination. The V call is TRBV27, the J call TRBJ2-1; D might be TRBD1 or TRBD2, each matching 5 bases. The TCR originated in an adult in good health. This CDR3 reads CASSHGTKGYNEQFF. Written as DNA, the CDR3 is TGTGCCAGCAGCCACGGGACCAAGGGCTACAATGAGCAGTTCTTC.